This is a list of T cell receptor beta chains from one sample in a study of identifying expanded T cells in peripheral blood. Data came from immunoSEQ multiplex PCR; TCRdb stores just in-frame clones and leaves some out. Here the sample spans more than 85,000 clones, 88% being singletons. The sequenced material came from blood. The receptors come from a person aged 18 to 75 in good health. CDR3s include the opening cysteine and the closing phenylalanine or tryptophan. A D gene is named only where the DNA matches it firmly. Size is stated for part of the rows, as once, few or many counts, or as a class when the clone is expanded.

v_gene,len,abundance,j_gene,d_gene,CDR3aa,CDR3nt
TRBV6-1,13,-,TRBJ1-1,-,CASTGGAWTEAFF,TGTGCCAGCACGGGCGGGGCTTGGACTGAAGCTTTCTTT
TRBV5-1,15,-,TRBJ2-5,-,CASSLEGWGGETQYF,TGCGCCAGCAGCTTGGAAGGGTGGGGAGGTGAGACCCAGTACTTC
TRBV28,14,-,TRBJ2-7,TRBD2,CASSSGTNPNEQYF,TGTGCCAGCAGTTCAGGGACTAATCCTAACGAGCAGTACTTC
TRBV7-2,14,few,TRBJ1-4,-,CASSLGRQSEKLFF,TGTGCCAGCAGCTTAGGCCGCCAGAGCGAAAAACTGTTTTTT
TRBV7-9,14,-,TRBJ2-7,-,CASSLVAVPYEQYF,TGTGCCAGCAGCTTAGTGGCAGTCCCCTACGAGCAGTACTTC
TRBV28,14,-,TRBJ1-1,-,CASSHGRGVTEAFF,TGTGCCAGCAGTCACGGGAGGGGCGTAACTGAAGCTTTCTTT
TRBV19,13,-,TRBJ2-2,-,CASSMMDIGELFF,TGTGCCAGTAGTATGATGGACATCGGGGAGCTGTTTTTT
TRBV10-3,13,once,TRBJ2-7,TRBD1,CAISGTGGYEQYF,TGTGCCATCAGTGGGACAGGGGGCTACGAGCAGTACTTC
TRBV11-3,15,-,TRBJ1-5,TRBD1,CASSIPGQGGQPQHF,TGTGCCAGCAGCATTCCGGGACAGGGAGGCCAGCCCCAGCATTTT
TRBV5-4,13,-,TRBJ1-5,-,CASSLDVNQPQHF,TGTGCCAGCAGCTTGGATGTTAATCAGCCCCAGCATTTT
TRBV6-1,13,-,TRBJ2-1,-,CASRADSYNEQFF,TGTGCCAGCAGGGCCGACAGCTACAATGAGCAGTTCTTC
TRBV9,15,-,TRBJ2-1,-,CASSVAGGGYNEQFF,TGTGCCAGCAGCGTAGCGGGGGGCGGGTACAATGAGCAGTTCTTC
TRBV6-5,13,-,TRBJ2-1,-,CASSQTGGDEQFF,TGTGCCAGCAGTCAGACAGGCGGGGATGAGCAGTTCTTC
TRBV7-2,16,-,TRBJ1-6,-,CASSLGQVFYNSPLHF,TGTGCCAGCAGCTTAGGACAGGTTTTCTATAATTCACCCCTCCACTTT
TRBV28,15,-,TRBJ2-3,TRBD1,CASSFQGANGDTQYF,TGTGCCAGCAGTTTTCAGGGGGCGAACGGAGATACGCAGTATTTT
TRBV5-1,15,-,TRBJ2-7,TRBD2,CASSPSGGNRYEQYF,TGCGCCAGCAGCCCGAGCGGGGGGAACAGGTACGAGCAGTACTTC
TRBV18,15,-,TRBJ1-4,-,CASSLMDVGNEKLFF,TGTGCCAGCTCACTAATGGATGTCGGGAATGAAAAACTGTTTTTT
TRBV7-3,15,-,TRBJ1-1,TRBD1,CASSLPGQGMTEAFF,TGTGCCAGCAGCCTACCGGGACAGGGTATGACTGAAGCTTTCTTT
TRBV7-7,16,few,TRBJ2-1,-,CASSLQGEGSYNEQFF,TGTGCCAGCAGCCTTCAGGGGGAGGGGTCTTACAATGAGCAGTTCTTC
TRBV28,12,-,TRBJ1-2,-,CASSPPGDGYTF,TGTGCCAGCAGTCCCCCAGGGGATGGCTACACCTTC
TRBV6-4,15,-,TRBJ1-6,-,CASSDSSSLNSPLHF,TGTGCCAGCAGTGACTCGTCGTCTTTAAATTCACCCCTCCACTTT
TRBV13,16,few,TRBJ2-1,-,CASSLRWQGSLNEQFF,TGTGCCAGCAGCTTACGGTGGCAGGGAAGCTTAAATGAGCAGTTCTTC
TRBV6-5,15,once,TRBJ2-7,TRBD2,CASSLSGTSGYEQYF,TGTGCCAGCAGCCTGTCGGGGACTAGCGGCTACGAGCAGTACTTC
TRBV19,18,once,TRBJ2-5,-,CASSSKGRSFRGLETQYF,TGTGCCAGTAGTTCGAAGGGACGCTCTTTCCGGGGGTTGGAGACCCAGTACTTC
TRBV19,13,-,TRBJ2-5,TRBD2,CATRRGEGETQYF,TGTGCCACAAGGCGGGGGGAGGGGGAGACCCAGTACTTC
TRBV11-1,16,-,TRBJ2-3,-,CASSLVGQILTDTQYF,TGTGCCAGCAGCTTAGTCGGACAGATCCTCACAGATACGCAGTATTTT
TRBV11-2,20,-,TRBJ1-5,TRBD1,CASSLDRRDRGYYSNQPQHF,TGTGCCAGCAGCTTAGATCGTCGGGACAGGGGATATTATAGCAATCAGCCCCAGCATTTT
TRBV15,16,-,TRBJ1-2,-,CATSRTPPDGIYGYTF,TGTGCCACCAGCAGGACACCCCCTGACGGGATCTATGGCTACACCTTC
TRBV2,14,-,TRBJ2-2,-,CASSEQLLTGELFF,TGTGCCAGCAGTGAACAGCTGCTGACCGGGGAGCTGTTTTTT
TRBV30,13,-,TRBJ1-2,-,CAWSGRSNYGYTF,TGTGCCTGGAGTGGACGGAGTAACTATGGCTACACCTTC
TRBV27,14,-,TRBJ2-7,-,CASSLSAETYEQYF,TGTGCCAGCAGTTTATCGGCGGAAACCTACGAGCAGTACTTC
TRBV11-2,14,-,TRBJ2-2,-,CASSLLIITGELFF,TGTGCCAGCAGCTTGTTGATTATTACCGGGGAGCTGTTTTTT
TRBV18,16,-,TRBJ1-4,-,CASSPSGSATNEKLFF,TGTGCCAGCTCACCATCCGGGAGTGCAACTAATGAAAAACTGTTTTTT
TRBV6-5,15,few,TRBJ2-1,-,CASSREGAGWNEQFF,TGTGCCAGCAGCCGGGAGGGGGCCGGGTGGAATGAGCAGTTCTTC
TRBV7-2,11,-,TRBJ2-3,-,CASSKTDTQYF,TGTGCCAGCAGCAAAACAGATACGCAGTATTTT
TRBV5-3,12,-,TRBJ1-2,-,CARSPDRNGYTF,TGTGCCAGAAGCCCCGACAGGAACGGCTACACCTTC
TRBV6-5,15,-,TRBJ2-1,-,CASSYSIRRGDEQFF,TGTGCCAGCAGTTACTCGATCCGGAGGGGTGATGAGCAGTTCTTC